Listed here are 23 T cell receptor beta chains from one sample, sequenced in a study of molecular identifiers for immune sequencing clone quantification (dated by TCRdb to between 2018 and 2020). The library was made by PCR. The sequencer listed for this sample is Illumina HiSeq 4000. Using fastp at Q25 and MiXCR, TCRdb reprocessed the public reads and kept productive beta chains. Rows with one shared CDR3 protein collapse into an entry with the most common genes and DNA. This sample gives tens of thousands of distinct CDR3 sequences in total; about a sixth of them show up just once. Together, the top ten hold about 1.5% of the sample. The specimen was naive CD8+ T cells from blood, with Jurkat cell RNA spiked in. The sample's cell subset or site label, in plain terms: FACS-sorted CD8+CD4-CCR7+CD45RA+ naive T cells. The receptors shown here come from a human donor in good health. Some libraries in this study had Jurkat cell RNA spiked in.

This clonotype showed up many times. This sequence joins TRBV4-2 and TRBJ1-3; D is unresolved. Germline V gene lookup returns CDR1 LGHNA and CDR2 YNFKEQ. V lost 1 base to trimming and J lost 2 bases, with 9 bases between them. There are 15 residues in the CDR3. The CDR3 DNA reads as TGTGCCAGCAGCCAAGTGCAGGCGGCTGGAAACACCATATATTTT. As protein: CASSQVQAAGNTIYF.

This clonotype was recorded at least ten times. J is TRBJ2-3 and V is TRBV10-2; 13 bases line up with TRBD2. Trimming at V came to 8 bases and at J to 5 bases, leaving 7 bases not matched to a gene. The CDR3 runs to 15 residues. Germline lookup yields CDR1 WSHSY and CDR2 SAAADI. CDR3 in DNA: TGCGCCAGCCGGGGACTAGCGGGGCCCCTAGATACGCAGTATTTT. Protein: CASRGLAGPLDTQYF.

Many counts were recorded for this clonotype. The CDR3 DNA reads as TGTGCCACCAGTGATGACAAACTGCCTAGCGGTGAGCAGTTCTTC. Translated, it gives CATSDDKLPSGEQFF. The gene calls are TRBV24-1 and TRBJ2-1, with 7 bases aligning to TRBD2. Trimming removed 3 bases from V and 9 bases from J; junction bases left unmatched: 10. The CDR3 totals 15 residues. Germline V gene lookup returns CDR1 KGHDR and CDR2 SFDVKD.

Ten or more counts support this clonotype. This chain uses TRBV6-5 with TRBJ1-1; possibly TRBD1 for D (5 bases). Looked up from germline, CDR1 is MNHEY and CDR2 is SVGAGI. V dropped 1 base and J dropped 0 bases, with 12 bases sitting between them. This CDR3 comprises 16 residues. CDR3 in DNA: TGTGCCAGCAGTTACTACCAGGGTTGGGTGAACACTGAAGCTTTCTTT. Its protein product is CASSYYQGWVNTEAFF.

This clonotype occurred a few times. This may be a read error, as it is one base from a much larger clone. The V and J genes are TRBV20-1 and TRBJ2-6; D unclear. The CDR3 extends over 16 amino acids. CDR1 is DFQATT, CDR2 SNEGSKA, per germline (reference sequence). V lost 3 bases, J lost 0 bases, and 12 bases lay in between. The CDR3 is CSARDPTNSGANVLTF. The CDR3 region has the DNA TGCAGTGCTAGGGACCCTACCAACTCTGGGGCCAACGTCCTGACTTTC.

This clonotype came up a few times. V gene TRBV12-3 or TRBV12-4 combines with J gene TRBJ2-1; D is possibly TRBD1 (5 bases). V lost 5 bases and J 10 bases, leaving 18 bases between the germline ends. The CDR3 has 14 residues. This CDR3 is CASSVRVFPAEQFF. The CDR3 DNA is TGTGCCAGCAGTGTCAGGGTCTTTCCAGCAGAGCAGTTCTTC.

Remarks on this clonotype: A much larger clone differs from this one at a single base, so this may be a read error. J is TRBJ2-3 and V is TRBV11-3; TRBD2 is a possible D gene (6 bases). The V gene lost 4 bases and the J gene lost 0 bases, with 20 bases spanning the gap. The germline gives CDR1 SGHNT, CDR2 YENEEA. The CDR3 consists of 18 residues. CDR3 nucleotides: TGTGCCAGCAGCTCCCTCGGGGCTAGCGCTTCTAGCACAGATACGCAGTATTTT. Protein: CASSSLGASASSTDTQYF.

Concerning this clonotype: Just one base apart from a much larger clone, this may be a read error. This chain joins TRBV4-2 and TRBJ2-7, with D unresolved. The ends were cut back, 4 bases at V and 3 bases at J, with 10 bases in the middle. CDR3 length: 13 amino acids. Germline V lookup: CDR1 LGHNA, CDR2 YNFKEQ. In DNA, the CDR3 is TGTGCCAGCAGCCGAGGTGGAGACTACGAGCAGTACTTC. Translation gives CASSRGGDYEQYF.

With respect to this clonotype: One end of the junction fails to match germline, which may point to a read error. The J gene is TRBJ2-5, the V gene TRBV20-1, with 11 nucleotides matching TRBD2. Per germline, CDR1 DFQATT and CDR2 SNEGSKA (reference sequence). This CDR3 spans 13 amino acids. Here the CDR3 DNA reads TGCAATGTCCCTAGCGGGAGGTTTGAGACCCTGTACTTC. Protein product: CNVPSGRFETLYF.

This clonotype came up many times. This sequence joins TRBV7-9 and TRBJ2-1; D perhaps matches TRBD1 (5 bases). Germline CDR1 and CDR2: SEHNR and FQNEAQ (reference sequence). The CDR3 totals 16 residues. V was pared by 5 bases and J by 1 base, with 15 bases between. The CDR3 DNA reads as TGTGCCAGCAGCGCCCCCCAGGGTAATTCCTACAATGAGCAGTTCTTC. Translation: CASSAPQGNSYNEQFF.

As regards this clonotype: This may arise from a read error, as a much more abundant clone is one base away. The rearrangement links TRBV5-6 to TRBJ1-1, with D maybe TRBD1 (6 bases). Germline lookup yields CDR1 SGHDT and CDR2 YYEEEE. CDR3 size: 13 residues. CDR3 DNA sequence: TGTGCCGGCAGCTTCCAGGGGTCCACTGAAGCTTTCTTT. Protein sequence: CAGSFQGSTEAFF.

There are many counts of this clonotype. CDR3 in DNA: TGTGCCAGCAGTTGGGGCGCAGGGACAGCTAACACTGAAGCTTTCTTT. It is translated as CASSWGAGTANTEAFF. The chain is built from TRBV27 and TRBJ1-1; 7 bases map to TRBD1. The CDR3 is made up of 16 amino acids. V was pared by 4 bases and J by 2 bases, with 10 bases of the junction left unmatched. Germline CDR1 MNHEY, CDR2 SMNVEV (reference sequence).

This clonotype has a count of ten or more. The rearrangement joins TRBV5-6 to TRBJ2-5, with a tentative D call TRBD1 (6 bases). Trimming stripped 4 bases from V and 5 bases from J, with 18 bases between. Germline V CDR1 and CDR2: SGHDT, YYEEEE. This CDR3 has 15 residues. Here the CDR3 DNA reads TGTGCCAGCAGCACAGGGACACGCTTGGGGGAGACCCAGTACTTC. It encodes CASSTGTRLGETQYF.

There are many counts of this clonotype. The chain joins TRBV28 to TRBJ2-7; 8 bases match TRBD1. This CDR3 has 13 residues. Losses at the gene ends were 3 bases for V and 7 bases for J; bases not matched to a gene: 5. CDR1 is MDHEN and CDR2 is SYDVKM in the germline V gene. The CDR3 bases are TGTGCCAGCAGTTTTCAGGGGGCAGGTGAGCAGTACTTC. Amino acids: CASSFQGAGEQYF.

This clonotype came up many times. The J gene is TRBJ2-2, the V gene TRBV29-1; 8 bases map to TRBD2. The CDR3 runs to 12 residues. The V gene end was trimmed by 4 bases and the J gene end by 6 bases; junction bases not matched to a gene: 1. CDR1 and CDR2 from the germline V gene are SQVTM and ANQGSEA. The CDR3 DNA reads as TGCAGCGTTGCGGGAGGGTCCGGGGAGCTGTTTTTT. Translated, it gives CSVAGGSGELFF.

At least ten counts were recorded for this clonotype. The V gene is TRBV29-1, the J gene TRBJ1-4; D ambiguous. The length of the CDR3 is 14 residues. V gave up 3 bases and J gave up 8 bases, with 16 bases separating them. Germline V CDR1 and CDR2: SQVTM, ANQGSEA. CDR3 loop: CSVEVEGIGEKLFF. The CDR3 DNA follows: TGCAGCGTTGAGGTTGAAGGGATTGGGGAAAAACTGTTTTTT.

This clonotype was seen many times. The chain joins TRBV4-1 to TRBJ2-3; D is uncertain. This CDR3 comprises 15 residues. Trimming removed 0 bases at V and 0 bases at J, with 7 bases between. CDR1 is MGHRA and CDR2 is YSYEKL in the germline V gene. The CDR3 DNA reads as TGCGCCAGCAGCCAAGATCCCGGTAGCACAGATACGCAGTATTTT. It codes for CASSQDPGSTDTQYF.

A note on this clonotype: A much larger clone differs from this one at a single base, so this may be a read error. The rearrangement links TRBV11-2 to TRBJ2-1; 10 bases align to TRBD1. The CDR3 covers 16 residues. Germline V CDR1 and CDR2: SGHAT, FQNNGV. The V gene end was trimmed by 5 bases and the J gene end by 4 bases; junction bases not matched to a gene: 8. CDR3 in amino acids: CASSPPRTGGYNEQFF. CDR3 DNA sequence: TGTGCCAGCAGCCCCCCCAGGACAGGGGGGTACAATGAGCAGTTCTTC. Variable domain in full (rest from reference TRBV11-2 and TRBJ2-1): EAGVAQSPRYKIIEKRQSVAFWCNPISGHATLYWYQQILGQGPKLLIQFQNNGVVDDSQLPKDRFSAERLKGVDSTLKIQPAKLEDSAVYLCASSPPRTGGYNEQFFGPGTRLTVL.

This clonotype has ten or more counts. The junction does not match germline at one end; this may be a read error. J is TRBJ2-5 and V is TRBV29-1; D is perhaps TRBD1 or TRBD2 (5 bases each). The germline V gene has CDR1 SQVTM and CDR2 ANQGSEA. This CDR3 contains 14 residues. The CDR3: CSAGARIPRESQYF. In nucleotides, the CDR3 is TGCAGCGCCGGGGCCCGTATTCCAAGAGAGTCCCAGTACTTC. Complete variable domain (other parts from reference TRBV29-1 and TRBJ2-5): SAVISQKPSRDICQRGTSLTIQCQVDSQVTMMFWYRQQPGQSLTLIATANQGSEATYESGFVIDKFPISRPNLTFSTLTVSNMSPEDSSIYLCSAGARIPRESQYFGPGTRLLVL.

There are many counts of this clonotype. The chain joins TRBV12-3 or TRBV12-4 to TRBJ2-3; perhaps TRBD2 as D (5 bases). This CDR3 contains 12 residues. Trimming removed 8 bases from V and 1 base from J, with 7 bases in between. In nucleotides, the CDR3 is TGTGCCAGCGGTAGCGGCACAGATACGCAGTATTTT. As protein: CASGSGTDTQYF.

This clonotype appeared many times. The chain recombines TRBV7-9 with TRBJ2-7; D possibly matches TRBD1 or TRBD2 (5 bases each). The CDR3 spans 15 residues. V lost 5 bases and J 3 bases, leaving 17 bases between the germline ends. The germline gives CDR1 SEHNR, CDR2 FQNEAQ (reference sequence). The CDR3 here is CASSPTADPLYEQYF. CDR3 nucleotides: TGTGCCAGCAGCCCGACAGCGGACCCCCTCTACGAGCAGTACTTC.

Ten or more counts support this clonotype. The rearrangement joins TRBV28 to TRBJ2-5; TRBD2 might be the D (6 bases). Germline V CDR1 and CDR2: MDHEN, SYDVKM. This CDR3 comprises 15 residues. The V end lost 2 bases, the J end lost 4 bases, and 14 bases lay between the germline ends. The chain's CDR3 is CASSLRREERETQYF. CDR3 nucleotide sequence: TGTGCCAGCAGTTTACGCAGGGAGGAGCGAGAGACCCAGTACTTC.

At least ten counts were recorded for this clonotype. The chain uses TRBV6-8 and TRBJ2-5; TRBD1 might be the D (6 bases). CDR1 is MNHGY, CDR2 SAAAGT, per germline. Trimming took 5 bases from V and 0 from J, leaving 13 bases between them. CDR3 length equals 15 residues. The CDR3 sequence is CASSEVGQNQETQYF. DNA for the CDR3: TGTGCCAGCAGTGAGGTTGGACAGAACCAAGAGACCCAGTACTTC.